Following are 21 T cell receptor beta chains from one sample sequenced in a study of CD8+ T cells in alopecia areata. Treatment indicated: oral pan-JAK inhibitor, 5-10 mg twice daily. RNA was extracted and reverse transcribed into cDNA as the sequencing template. The assay was immunoSEQ multiplex PCR, and TCRdb's table has in-frame clones only and misses some. The sample holds 35,000 to 45,000 clones, 80% to 95% seen once. The specimen was CD8+ T cells sorted from blood, collected at week 24, from a patient treated with tofacitinib. Receptors originate from a human donor with alopecia areata.

This chain links TRBV28 with TRBJ2-5, with TRBD2 matching over 14 bases. CDR1 MDHEN and CDR2 SYDVKM come from the germline V gene. V was clipped by 4 bases and J by 2 bases; unmatched bases: 12. This CDR3 has 19 residues. Here the CDR3 reads CASSSVRLAGGPGQETQYF. CDR3 nucleotides: TGTGCCAGCAGTTCCGTTCGACTAGCGGGGGGGCCGGGACAAGAGACCCAGTACTTC.

The V and J genes are TRBV6-1 and TRBJ2-7; D is unclear. Trimming took 3 bases from V and 3 from J, leaving 9 bases between them. The germline V gene encodes CDR1 MNHNS and CDR2 SASEGT. The CDR3 is 13 amino acids. CDR3 DNA: TGTGCCAGCAGTGATCGGTCTAGCTACGAGCAGTACTTC. Protein product: CASSDRSSYEQYF.

The genes are TRBV4-1 and TRBJ2-3; D is unresolved. Germline CDR1 reads MGHRA; CDR2 reads YSYEKL. There are 15 residues in the CDR3. Trimming stripped 5 bases from V and 7 bases from J, with 19 bases between. CDR3 protein: CASSDGPTSINTQYF. Written as DNA, the CDR3 is TGCGCCAGCAGCGATGGGCCAACTTCCATCAATACGCAGTATTTT.

The chain links TRBV7-2 to TRBJ2-3; TRBD2 matches at 11 bases. The CDR3 runs to 16 residues. J gave up 3 bases and V 5 bases, and 7 bases lay outside the gene matches. Germline values: CDR1 SGHTA, CDR2 FQGNSA. The CDR3 sequence: CASSRIAGGMTDTQYF. In nucleotides, the CDR3 is TGTGCCAGCAGCCGGATAGCGGGGGGGATGACAGATACGCAGTATTTT. Full variable domain (outside the CDR3, taken from reference TRBV7-2 and TRBJ2-3): GAGVSQSPSNKVTEKGKDVELRCDPISGHTALYWYRQSLGQGLEFLIYFQGNSAPDKSGLPSDRFSAERTGGSVSTLTIQRTQQEDSAVYLCASSRIAGGMTDTQYFGPGTRLTVL.

The J gene is TRBJ2-7, the V gene TRBV5-4, with D perhaps being TRBD1 or TRBD2 (5 bases each). This CDR3 has 13 amino acids. The V gene lost 2 bases and the J gene lost 1 base, with 7 bases spanning the gap. CDR1 and CDR2 (germline): SGHNT, YYREEE (reference sequence). CDR3 nucleotide sequence: TGTGCCAGCAGCTTATGGGGGTCCTACGAGCAGTACTTC. Residues: CASSLWGSYEQYF.

This clone was detected a few times. The CDR3 here is CASSPRDSQETQYF. Written as DNA, the CDR3 is TGTGCCAGCAGCCCAAGAGACAGCCAAGAGACCCAGTACTTC. This chain uses TRBV9 with TRBJ2-5; a possible D gene is TRBD1 (5 bases). V dropped 4 bases and J dropped 1 base, with 11 bases sitting between them. Germline-derived CDR1 and CDR2 are SGDLS and YYNGEE. The CDR3 extends over 14 amino acids.

The chain uses TRBV5-4 and TRBJ2-6; D is perhaps TRBD1 (5 bases). V was clipped by 3 bases and J by 7 bases, with 8 bases between them. The germline V gene has CDR1 SGHNT and CDR2 YYREEE (reference sequence). The CDR3 covers 13 residues. The CDR3 coding sequence is TGTGCCAGCAGCTGGGGCCCCGCCAACGTCCTGACTTTC. Amino acids: CASSWGPANVLTF.

The chain links TRBV11-1 to TRBJ2-2; D not certain. The CDR3 is 15 residues long. Germline-derived CDR1 and CDR2 are SGHAT and FQDESV (reference sequence). Deletions cut 5 bases from V and 5 bases from J, with 15 bases between. This CDR3 reads CASSPGPELTGELFF. The CDR3 DNA is TGTGCCAGCAGCCCCGGCCCTGAGCTTACCGGGGAGCTGTTTTTT.

The CDR3 region has the DNA TGTGCCAGCAGTGGGGGCCTGTGGCTACTCACAGATACGCAGTATTTT. Translation: CASSGGLWLLTDTQYF. This chain joins TRBV2 and TRBJ2-3, with D perhaps matching TRBD1 (5 bases). Germline V lookup: CDR1 SNHLY, CDR2 FYNNEI. V was trimmed by 4 bases and J by 2 bases, leaving 16 bases between them. CDR3 length: 16 residues.

The V and J genes are TRBV7-9 and TRBJ2-5, with D maybe TRBD1 (6 bases). Germline CDR1 SEHNR, CDR2 FQNEAQ (reference sequence). The CDR3 loop spans 14 amino acids. V lost 4 bases and J 0 bases, leaving 9 bases between the germline ends. CDR3 residues: CASSSRQDQETQYF. As DNA, the CDR3 is TGTGCCAGCAGCTCAAGACAGGACCAAGAGACCCAGTACTTC.

The chain combines TRBV18 with TRBJ2-5; TRBD2 agrees at 11 bases. Germline lookup yields CDR1 KGHSH and CDR2 LQKENI. Trimming at V came to 5 bases and at J to 4 bases, leaving 18 bases not matched to a gene. The CDR3 spans 19 residues. This CDR3 reads CASSKNGTSGPPLGETQYF. CDR3 DNA sequence: TGTGCCAGCTCAAAGAACGGGACTAGCGGACCCCCTCTTGGAGAGACCCAGTACTTC.

The CDR3 protein is CSVEEGTQYF. CDR3 nucleotides: TGCAGCGTTGAAGAGGGGACCCAGTACTTC. This sequence joins TRBV29-1 and TRBJ2-5; D is unclear. The CDR3 has 10 residues. The germline CDR1 and CDR2 sequences are SQVTM and ANQGSEA. The V end lost 0 bases, the J end lost 7 bases, and 3 bases lay between the germline ends.

The CDR3 nucleotides read TGTGCTAGTGGTTTGTTTCCCGGGACTAGCGGGGGGACGGTCTTCCCCGATACGCAGTATTTT. Translation: CASGLFPGTSGGTVFPDTQYF. The rearrangement links TRBV12-5 to TRBJ2-3; TRBD2 matches 15 bases. V dropped 2 bases and J dropped 6; count of bases not matched to a gene: 18. The CDR3 length is 21 residues. Germline V gene lookup returns CDR1 LGHNT and CDR2 FRNRAP.

This rearrangement joins TRBV7-2 to TRBJ2-7, with D perhaps assigned TRBD1 or TRBD2 (6 bases each). The CDR3 extends over 15 amino acids. Germline CDR1 reads SGHTA; CDR2 reads FQGNSA. Trimming shortened V by 7 bases and J by 3 bases, and 19 bases separated the two germline ends. The CDR3 DNA reads as TGTGCCAGCATCTTGATGCCCGGGGGCAACTACGAGCAGTACTTC. Encoded protein: CASILMPGGNYEQYF. Full variable domain (outside the CDR3, taken from reference TRBV7-2 and TRBJ2-7): GAGVSQSPSNKVTEKGKDVELRCDPISGHTALYWYRQSLGQGLEFLIYFQGNSAPDKSGLPSDRFSAERTGGSVSTLTIQRTQQEDSAVYLCASILMPGGNYEQYFGPGTRLTVT.

The CDR3 here is CASSFGQGAGYNEQFF. The CDR3 DNA sequence: TGTGCCAGCAGCTTTGGGCAGGGGGCGGGCTACAATGAGCAGTTCTTC. This rearrangement joins TRBV11-2 to TRBJ2-1; 8 bases agree with TRBD1. The CDR3 sequence is 16 residues long. Germline CDR1 and CDR2: SGHAT and FQNNGV. The trim removed 3 bases at V and 3 bases at J, leaving 7 bases unmatched.

This chain uses TRBV29-1 with TRBJ2-5; D perhaps matches TRBD1 (6 bases). The J call is in doubt because the DNA end fits TRBJ2-7 better. The CDR3 has 12 residues. Germline V CDR1 and CDR2: SQVTM, ANQGSEA. The CDR3 bases are TGCAGCGTTAGGACAGACTCCTACGAGCAGTACTTC. Protein: CSVRTDSYEQYF.

The chain carries TRBV7-2 and TRBJ2-1, with 7 nucleotides matching TRBD1. The germline V gene encodes CDR1 SGHTA and CDR2 FQGNSA. Trimming took 4 bases from V and 4 from J; bases not matched to a gene: 7. The CDR3 loop spans 15 amino acids. As DNA, the CDR3 is TGTGCCAGCAGCTCCCGGGACAGCATATACAATGAGCAGTTCTTC. It encodes CASSSRDSIYNEQFF.

The count of this clone is one. The chain employs TRBV6-4 and TRBJ2-6; TRBD1 matches 10 bases. V lost 2 bases, J lost 1 base, and 5 bases stayed unmatched. CDR3 length: 18 amino acids. Germline V gene sequence: CDR1 MRHNA, CDR2 SNTAGT. CDR3 protein: CASSDATGGLSGANVLTF. CDR3 sequence (DNA): TGTGCCAGCAGTGACGCGACAGGGGGCCTGTCTGGGGCCAACGTCCTGACTTTC.

The genes are TRBV5-1 and TRBJ2-3; D possibly corresponds to TRBD1 (5 bases). Germline lookup yields CDR1 SGHRS and CDR2 YFSETQ. The CDR3 loop spans 14 amino acids. Trimming took off 7 bases at V and 5 bases at J, with 17 bases between the two ends. The CDR3 sequence is CASGSGDSLDTQYF. In DNA, the CDR3 is TGCGCCAGCGGCTCGGGTGACAGCCTAGATACGCAGTATTTT.

The J gene is TRBJ2-2, the V gene TRBV7-9; 12 bases are shared with TRBD2. There are 17 residues in the CDR3. V lost 5 bases, J lost 3 bases, and 7 bases stayed unmatched. Germline assignment: CDR1 SEHNR and CDR2 FQNEAQ (reference sequence). CDR3 protein: CASSPRTSGVYTGELFF. CDR3 coding DNA: TGTGCCAGCAGCCCGCGGACTAGCGGGGTATACACCGGGGAGCTGTTTTTT. Supplemented by reference TRBV7-9 and TRBJ2-2, the full variable domain reads DTGVSQNPRHKITKRGQNVTFRCDPISEHNRLYWYRQTLGQGPEFLTYFQNEAQLEKSRLLSDRFSAERPKGSFSTLEIQRTEQGDSAMYLCASSPRTSGVYTGELFFGEGSRLTVL.

This clone was counted a few times. The chain combines TRBV7-9 with TRBJ2-3; D gene unclear. Between the trimmed V and J ends, which lost 1 base and 2 bases, there was a span of 4 bases. Germline CDR1 reads SEHNR; CDR2 reads FQNEAQ (reference sequence). CDR3 length: 13 residues. CDR3 residues: CASSLGDTDTQYF. The CDR3 nucleotides are TGTGCCAGCAGCTTAGGAGACACAGATACGCAGTATTTT.